This T cell receptor beta chain appears in the sequencing data of a study of PD-L1 blockade in urothelial cancer. CDR3 length: 12 residues. Trimming left V 5 bases short and J 4 bases short, with 7 bases between. Germline CDR1 and CDR2: SGHVS and FQNEAQ. The time point here: pretreatment peripheral blood. Generated by immunoSEQ multiplex PCR, the TCRdb table keeps only in-frame clones and is missing some. The table lists 100,000 to 150,000 clones, roughly 83% of them singletons. The clonotype was recovered from a man aged 50 or older with urothelial cancer. The source was PBMCs, collected around atezolizumab (anti-PD-L1) treatment. The chain uses TRBV7-8 and TRBJ2-3; D is possibly TRBD1 (5 bases). The CDR3 DNA is TGTGCCAGCAGCCAAGGGGCAGATACGCAGTATTTT. As protein: CASSQGADTQYF.